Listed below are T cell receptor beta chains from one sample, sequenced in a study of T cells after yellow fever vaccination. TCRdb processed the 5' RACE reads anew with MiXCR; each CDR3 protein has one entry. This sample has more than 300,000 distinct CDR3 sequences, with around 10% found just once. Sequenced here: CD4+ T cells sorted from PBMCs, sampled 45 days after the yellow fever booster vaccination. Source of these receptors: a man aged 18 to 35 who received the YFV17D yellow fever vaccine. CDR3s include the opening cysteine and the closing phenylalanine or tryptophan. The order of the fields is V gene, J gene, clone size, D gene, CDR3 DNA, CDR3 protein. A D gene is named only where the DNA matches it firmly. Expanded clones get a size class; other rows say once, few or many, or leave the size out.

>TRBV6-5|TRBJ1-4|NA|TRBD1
TGTGCCAGCAGACAGGGACAGACCTTTGGAGAAAAACTGTTTTTT
CASRQGQTFGEKLFF
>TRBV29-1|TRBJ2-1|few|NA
TGCAGCGTTGAGGGGGAACATGAGCAGTTCTTC
CSVEGEHEQFF
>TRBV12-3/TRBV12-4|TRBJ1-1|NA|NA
TGTGCCAGCAGGAATATGAACACTGAAGCTTTCTTT
CASRNMNTEAFF
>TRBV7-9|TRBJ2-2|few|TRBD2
TGTGCCAGCAGCTTAGAGAACAGCGGGGCCGGGGAGCTGTTTTTT
CASSLENSGAGELFF
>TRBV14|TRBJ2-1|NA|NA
TGTGCCAGCAGCCAAGTGCGGTCAGGGGTCAATGAGCAGTTCTTC
CASSQVRSGVNEQFF
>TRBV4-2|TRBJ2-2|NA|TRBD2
TGTGCCAGCAGCCTCCATCTGCGCTGGACTAGTGAAGATAACACCGGGGAGCTGTTTTTT
CASSLHLRWTSEDNTGELFF
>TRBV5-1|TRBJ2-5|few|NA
TGCGCCAGCACCCTGAGTGGTGGGGAGACCCAGTACTTC
CASTLSGGETQYF
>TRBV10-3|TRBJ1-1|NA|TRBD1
TGTGCCATCAGTGAGTCGGAGGGGGCAGCGAACACTGAAGCTTTCTTT
CAISESEGAANTEAFF
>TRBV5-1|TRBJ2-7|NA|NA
TGCGCCAGCAGCTTTGGACAGTCACCCCACGAGCAGTACTTC
CASSFGQSPHEQYF
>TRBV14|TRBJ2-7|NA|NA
TGTGCCAGCAGCCAAGACTTCGACAGGAGATACGAGCAGTACTTC
CASSQDFDRRYEQYF
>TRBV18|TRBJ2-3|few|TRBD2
TGTGCCAGCTCACCCCGACTAGCGCACACAGATACGCAGTATTTT
CASSPRLAHTDTQYF
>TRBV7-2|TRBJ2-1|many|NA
TGTGCCAGCAGCCCCTTCAAAGGCTCCTACAATGAGCAGTTCTTC
CASSPFKGSYNEQFF
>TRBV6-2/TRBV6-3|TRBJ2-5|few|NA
TGTGCCAGCAGTTACGGGGGGGCCGCAGAGACCCAGTACTTC
CASSYGGAAETQYF
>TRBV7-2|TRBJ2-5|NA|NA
TGTGCCAGCAGCTTAGATCAGGGGATGGTGGAGACCCAGTACTTC
CASSLDQGMVETQYF
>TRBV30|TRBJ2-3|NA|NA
TGTGCCTGGAGTGTTGCGGAGGATACGCAGTATTTT
CAWSVAEDTQYF
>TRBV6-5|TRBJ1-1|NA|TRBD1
TGTGCCAGCAGTTCGACAGGGAGAAACACTGAAGCTTTCTTT
CASSSTGRNTEAFF
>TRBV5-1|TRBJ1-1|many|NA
TGCGCCAGCAGTATGGTGGTCGGCATGAACACTGAAGCTTTCTTT
CASSMVVGMNTEAFF
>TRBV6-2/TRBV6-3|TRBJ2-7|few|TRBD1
TGTGCCAGCAGGACCGGGACAGTGAAGGAGCAGTACTTC
CASRTGTVKEQYF
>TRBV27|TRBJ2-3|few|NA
TGTGCCAGCAGTCAATACCCCCTCACAGATACGCAGTATTTT
CASSQYPLTDTQYF
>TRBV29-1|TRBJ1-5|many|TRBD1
TGCAGCGTCGCTGGGACAGCTAATCAGCCCCAGCATTTT
CSVAGTANQPQHF
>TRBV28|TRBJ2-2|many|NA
TGTGCCAGCAAGGGAGTCACCGGGGAGCTGTTTTTT
CASKGVTGELFF
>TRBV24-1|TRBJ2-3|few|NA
TGTGCCACCAGTGACCGGGGTGGTGGAACAGATACGCAGTATTTT
CATSDRGGGTDTQYF
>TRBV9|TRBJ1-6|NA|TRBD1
TGTGCCAGCAGCGTAGAGGGGGCTCGTAATTCACCCCTCCACTTT
CASSVEGARNSPLHF
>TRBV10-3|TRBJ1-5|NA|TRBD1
TGTGCCATCAGGGGACAGATCAATCAGCCCCAGCATTTT
CAIRGQINQPQHF
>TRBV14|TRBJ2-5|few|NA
TGTGCCAGCAGCCAACCCCCGGGGTTCAGTAAAGAGACCCAGTACTTC
CASSQPPGFSKETQYF
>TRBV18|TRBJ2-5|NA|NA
TGTGCCAGCTCACCGGCGCACCTTTACCAAGAGACCCAGTACTTC
CASSPAHLYQETQYF
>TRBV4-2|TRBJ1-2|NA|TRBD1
TGTGCCAGCAGCCAAGATTGGATTCAGGGGGCTACGGATGGCTACACCTTC
CASSQDWIQGATDGYTF
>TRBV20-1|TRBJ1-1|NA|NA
TGCAGTGCTGCCCGGGCCCCCTCCTACACTGAAGCTTTCTTT
CSAARAPSYTEAFF
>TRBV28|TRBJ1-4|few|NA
TGTGCCAGCAGCCGGAGTCGGGAAAAACTGTTTTTT
CASSRSREKLFF
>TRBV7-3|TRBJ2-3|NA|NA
TGTGCCAGCAGCTTAACGGAAATAGGCACAGATACGCAGTATTTT
CASSLTEIGTDTQYF
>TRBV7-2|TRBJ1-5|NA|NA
TGTGCCAGCAGCTTCAGGGTAGGGCAGCCCCAGCATTTT
CASSFRVGQPQHF
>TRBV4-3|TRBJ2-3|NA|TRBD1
TGCGCCAGCAGCGCACAGGGGCCCCCTAGCACAGATACGCAGTATTTT
CASSAQGPPSTDTQYF
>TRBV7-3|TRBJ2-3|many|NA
TGTGCCAGCAGCGCGCGGTCGGGAGATACGCAGTATTTT
CASSARSGDTQYF
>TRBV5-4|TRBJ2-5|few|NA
TGTGCCAGCAGCTCTCCTATGAAGGGGTCGGAGACCCAGTACTTC
CASSSPMKGSETQYF
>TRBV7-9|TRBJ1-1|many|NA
TGTGCCAGCAGCTTAGTCGGAGAAGCTTTCTTT
CASSLVGEAFF
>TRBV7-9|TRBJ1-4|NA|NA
TGTGCCAGCAGCCAACCTTCGACACATGAAAAACTGTTTTTT
CASSQPSTHEKLFF
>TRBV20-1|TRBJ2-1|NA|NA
TGCAGTGCTAGAGGGGTTCTTTCATCCTCCTACAATGAGCAGTTCTTC
CSARGVLSSSYNEQFF
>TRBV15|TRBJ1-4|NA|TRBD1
TGTGCCACCCTAGATAGGACAGGGAATGAAAAACTGTTTTTT
CATLDRTGNEKLFF
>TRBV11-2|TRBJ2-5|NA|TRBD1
TGTGCCAGCAGTAACTACAGGGGGCGAGGAGAGACCCAGTACTTC
CASSNYRGRGETQYF
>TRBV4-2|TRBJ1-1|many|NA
TGTGCCAGCAGCCAAGTAACGGTATCGCACATAAAGAACACTGAAGCTTTCTTT
CASSQVTVSHIKNTEAFF
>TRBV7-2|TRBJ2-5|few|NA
TGTGCCAGCCGAAAGACTGCTTCGGAGACCCAGTACTTC
CASRKTASETQYF
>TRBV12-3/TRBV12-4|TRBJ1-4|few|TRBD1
TGTGCCAGCAGTTTCCTCCACAGGGGGCCCACAACTAATGAAAAACTGTTTTTT
CASSFLHRGPTTNEKLFF
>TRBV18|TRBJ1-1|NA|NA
TGTGCCAGCTCACAACGGGAGCAGAACACTGAAGCTTTCTTT
CASSQREQNTEAFF
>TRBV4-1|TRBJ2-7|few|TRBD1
TGCGCCAGCAGCCGAATACCGGGACAGGGGTACGAGCAGTACTTC
CASSRIPGQGYEQYF
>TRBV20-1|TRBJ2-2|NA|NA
TGCAGTGCTCCTGGGCTTCCGAACACCGGGGAGCTGTTTTTT
CSAPGLPNTGELFF
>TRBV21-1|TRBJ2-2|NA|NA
TGTGCCAGCAGCAGAAGGGTAGGCCCCGGGGAGCTGTTTTTT
CASSRRVGPGELFF
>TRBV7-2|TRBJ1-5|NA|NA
TGTGCCAGCAGCTTAGCTCAGGGGTATCAGCCCCAGCATTTT
CASSLAQGYQPQHF
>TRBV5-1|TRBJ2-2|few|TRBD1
TGCGCCAGCAGCTTGAGGACAGGGGGGGACACCGGGGAGCTGTTTTTT
CASSLRTGGDTGELFF
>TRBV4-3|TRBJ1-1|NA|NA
TGCGCCAGCAGCCAAGCGGGGGCGGCGGAAGCTTTCTTT
CASSQAGAAEAFF
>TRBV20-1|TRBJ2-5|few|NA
TGCAGTGCTCAGGATTCTCTTTACCAAGAGACCCAGTACTTC
CSAQDSLYQETQYF